Sequencing of this T cell receptor (beta chain) was carried out in a study of memory CD4+ T cells and cytomegalovirus serostatus. Single viable CD3+CD4+CD8-CD45RO+ cells were sorted as the memory CD4+ T cells. Data came from immunoSEQ multiplex PCR; TCRdb stores just in-frame clones and leaves some out. The table records 56,000 or so clones, roughly 79% of them present only once. In germline, CDR1 is SGHRS, CDR2 YFSETQ. The ends lost 6 bases at V and 1 base at J; junction bases unmatched: 9. CDR3 size: 15 residues. The rearrangement uses TRBV5-1 and TRBJ1-1; 7 nucleotides align to TRBD1. Sequences were obtained from memory CD4+ T cells from blood. The TCR originated in an adult in good health and CMV-seronegative. CDR3 residues: CASTAYRGPNTEAFF. CDR3 coding DNA: TGCGCCAGCACGGCATACAGGGGACCGAACACTGAAGCTTTCTTT.